This T cell receptor (beta chain) was captured by sequencing in a study of blood T cell repertoires in COVID-19. Study-wide background: Sites across the United States, Italy and Spain contributed samples from acute and convalescent COVID-19. The analysed material was cDNA or gDNA that came from T cells, B-cell-depleted T cells, or PBMCs.

Patients from Seattle were sampled longitudinally, starting during active infection. The CDR3 has 13 amino acids. With 0 bases removed from V and 9 bases from J, the gap between germline ends came to 7 bases. Germline CDR1 SGDLS, CDR2 YYNGEE. In the source study's methods: Counts of nucleated cells, estimated from reference gene primer amplification, were obtained. Profiling relied on immunoSEQ multiplex PCR, and the TCRdb table lists in-frame clones only, not all of them. That table furnishes V, J and clone size, whereas the DNA furnished D and trimming. The sample contains approximately 270,000 clones, about nine tenths of which appear only once.

This receptor was identified in a woman in her twenties or thirties with COVID-19, enrolled during active disease. The chain uses TRBV9 and TRBJ1-6, with a weak D call TRBD1 (6 bases). The sequencing sample was made of peripheral blood. The DNA of the CDR3 is TGTGCCAGCAGCGTAGCGGACAGTTCACCCCTCCACTTT. Encoded protein: CASSVADSSPLHF.